This T cell receptor beta chain came from a study of beta chain features in type 1 diabetes. Study observations and caveats: Across all four CD4+ subsets, people with type 1 diabetes showed modestly shorter TCRB CDR3s.

In the case of this clone: The antigen remains unidentified.

The whole isolated RNA underwent reverse transcription, so sequencing captured expressed TCRB transcripts. Profiling relied on immunoSEQ multiplex PCR, and the TCRdb table lists in-frame clones only, not all of them. The table lists about 240,000 clones, approximately 15% of them singletons. CDR3 size: 15 residues. J lost 3 bases, V lost 3 bases, and 4 bases had no gene match. CDR1 and CDR2 (germline): MGHDK, SYGVNS. V is TRBV25-1 and J is TRBJ2-7; 11 bases are shared with TRBD1. The receptor was derived from a man in his thirties or forties with type 1 diabetes. Sequencing was done on a sample of naive CD4+ T cells from blood. The CDR3 sequence: CASSELGTGGYEQYF. The CDR3 coding sequence is TGTGCCAGCAGTGAGCTCGGGACAGGGGGCTACGAGCAGTACTTC.